These 23 T cell receptor beta chains were all obtained from the same sample, sequenced in a study of blood T cell repertoires in COVID-19 (dated by TCRdb to 2018 to 2021). Library construction relied on the immunoSEQ multiplex PCR assay. TCRdb obtained this table from immuneACCESS and retained in-frame rearrangements with V and J assigned. These tables miss some clones; where compared with another copy, unresolved V genes account for less than half of the shortfall, and the remainder is unexplained. The table for this sample lists a few hundred thousand clones; approximately 86% of them were counted only once. Around a tenth of the sample belongs to the ten largest clones. Specimen: PBMCs or T cells enriched from blood (not recorded which). These receptor sequences come from a man aged 18 to 29 with acute COVID-19.

The chain combines TRBV6-4 with TRBJ2-2; the match to TRBD2 covers 9 bases. V lost 4 bases to trimming and J lost 3 bases; unmatched junction nucleotides: 9. The CDR3 extends over 17 amino acids. The germline CDR1 and CDR2 sequences are MRHNA and SNTAGT. CDR3 bases: TGTGCCAGCAGTGTGGGTAGCGGGAGTGGAGACACCGGGGAGCTGTTTTTT. Amino acid sequence: CASSVGSGSGDTGELFF.

V and J are TRBV5-8 and TRBJ2-7, with D possibly matching TRBD2 (7 bases). The CDR3 has 12 residues. Germline CDR1 and CDR2: SGHTS and YDEGEE. The CDR3 spells CARGGANREQYF. The CDR3 DNA sequence: TGTGCTAGGGGGGGCGCAAATCGCGAGCAGTACTTC. Combining the CDR3 with reference TRBV5-8 and TRBJ2-7 gives the whole variable domain EAGVTQSPTHLIKTRGQQATLRCSPISGHTSVYWYQQALGLGLQFLLWYDEGEERNRGNFPPRFSGRQFPNYSSELNVNALELEDSALYLCARGGANREQYFGPGTRLTVT.

The chain has TRBV10-3 and TRBJ2-2; TRBD1 aligns across 9 bases. J lost 0 bases, V lost 10 bases, and 3 bases had no gene match. Germline lookup yields CDR1 ENHRY and CDR2 SYGVKD. The CDR3 is made up of 14 amino acids. CDR3 DNA: TGTGCCACCGACAGGGGGTCGAACACCGGGGAGCTGTTTTTT. It codes for CATDRGSNTGELFF.

The chain combines TRBV10-3 with TRBJ2-1; TRBD1 agrees at 9 bases. Germline V CDR1 and CDR2: ENHRY, SYGVKD. V lost 5 bases and J lost 6; bases outside the gene matches: 5. CDR3 size: 14 residues. The CDR3, as DNA: TGTGCCATCAGTCCGGGACAGGGCTTCAATGAGCAGTTCTTC. Translated: CAISPGQGFNEQFF.

This clone was seen once. V is TRBV19 and J is TRBJ1-5; D perhaps matches TRBD1 (5 bases). The V gene's germline CDR1 is LNHDA and CDR2 SQIVND (reference sequence). Trimming left V 8 bases short and J 5 bases short, with 13 bases between. The CDR3 extends over 13 amino acids. The CDR3 loop reads CASRDSLDQPQHF. The CDR3, as DNA: TGTGCCAGTCGTGACAGTCTGGATCAGCCCCAGCATTTT. The full variable domain, its missing parts supplied by reference TRBV19 and TRBJ1-5, is DGGITQSPKYLFRKEGQNVTLSCEQNLNHDAMYWYRQDPGQGLRLIYYSQIVNDFQKGDIAEGYSVSREKKESFPLTVTSAQKNPTAFYLCASRDSLDQPQHFGDGTRLSIL.

This sequence joins TRBV5-1 and TRBJ2-2; unclear D gene. Deletions cut 0 bases from V and 2 bases from J, with 14 bases between. The CDR3 loop spans 17 amino acids. Germline V lookup: CDR1 SGHRS, CDR2 YFSETQ. Written as DNA, the CDR3 is TGCGCCAGCAGCTTGGCACTTCCCAACGGTAACACCGGGGAGCTGTTTTTT. Encoded protein: CASSLALPNGNTGELFF.

The chain has TRBV7-6 and TRBJ2-1, with a possible D match to TRBD1 (5 bases). Germline V gene lookup returns CDR1 SGHVS and CDR2 FNYEAQ. The CDR3 has 18 amino acids. Between the trimmed V and J ends, which lost 3 bases and 0 bases, there was a span of 18 bases. The CDR3 sequence is CASSLLSTAPSSYNEQFF. The CDR3 DNA is TGTGCCAGCAGCTTGCTCTCGACAGCCCCTTCCTCCTACAATGAGCAGTTCTTC.

The chain combines TRBV2 with TRBJ2-1; maybe TRBD2 (6 bases). Germline V CDR1 and CDR2: SNHLY, FYNNEI. Trimming removed 6 bases at V and 4 bases at J, with 10 bases between. The CDR3 covers 13 residues. The DNA for the CDR3 is TGTGCCAGCAGGACAAGCGGGTACAATGAGCAGTTCTTC. It translates to CASRTSGYNEQFF.

This rearrangement joins TRBV19 to TRBJ1-6; perhaps TRBD1 as D (6 bases). The germline CDR1 and CDR2 sequences are LNHDA and SQIVND (reference sequence). This CDR3 region has 12 residues. V was cut by 8 bases and J by 7 bases, with 9 bases left in between. CDR3 coding DNA: TGTGCCAGTGCCAGGGGAAATTCACCCCTCCACTTT. It yields the protein CASARGNSPLHF.

The V gene is TRBV2, the J gene TRBJ1-1; 10 bases fit TRBD1. CDR3 length: 16 amino acids. The V gene end was trimmed by 6 bases and the J gene end by 3 bases; junction bases not matched to a gene: 10. Germline V lookup: CDR1 SNHLY, CDR2 FYNNEI. Here the CDR3 DNA reads TGTGCCAGCAGGGACATCTGGACAGGGGGAGACACTGAAGCTTTCTTT. Encoded protein: CASRDIWTGGDTEAFF.

This clone was found a few times. CDR3 residues: CSASFPGDSHNQPQHF. Here the CDR3 DNA reads TGCAGTGCTAGTTTTCCGGGGGACAGTCACAATCAGCCCCAGCATTTT. V and J are TRBV20-1 and TRBJ1-5; TRBD1 matches at 7 bases. This CDR3 spans 16 amino acids. Germline values: CDR1 DFQATT, CDR2 SNEGSKA (reference sequence). V lost 3 bases to trimming and J lost 3 bases; unmatched junction nucleotides: 11.

The V and J genes are TRBV5-1 and TRBJ1-4; tentative D call: TRBD1 (5 bases). The CDR3 has 15 amino acids. V was pared by 0 bases and J by 6 bases, with 12 bases between. Germline loops: CDR1 SGHRS, CDR2 YFSETQ. The CDR3 region has the DNA TGCGCCAGCAGCTTGGGCGGGGCGGCGGATGAAAAACTGTTTTTT. Translating gives CASSLGGAADEKLFF.

The chain links TRBV29-1 to TRBJ1-2; TRBD1 is a possible D gene (6 bases). CDR3 size: 16 residues. In germline, CDR1 is SQVTM, CDR2 ANQGSEA. The V gene lost 3 bases and the J gene lost 4 bases, with 21 bases spanning the gap. The CDR3: CSVEMLVGQAFYGYTF. CDR3 DNA sequence: TGCAGCGTTGAGATGTTGGTGGGACAAGCTTTCTATGGCTACACCTTC.

V and J are TRBV11-3 and TRBJ2-3; D uncertain. V was cut by 2 bases and J by 1 base, with 7 bases left in between. Germline lookup yields CDR1 SGHNT and CDR2 YENEEA. The CDR3 is 14 amino acids. This CDR3 is CASSLHRGTDTQYF. As DNA, the CDR3 is TGTGCCAGCAGCTTACACCGAGGCACAGATACGCAGTATTTT.

This clone was seen just once. The chain couples TRBV6-1 to TRBJ2-3; TRBD2 agrees at 10 bases. Looked up from germline, CDR1 is MNHNS and CDR2 is SASEGT. The CDR3 has 16 residues. V shed 2 bases and J 4 bases; nucleotides not matched to a gene: 6. The CDR3 sequence: CASSEMTSGRPDTQYF. CDR3 nucleotides: TGTGCCAGCAGTGAAATGACTAGCGGGCGGCCAGATACGCAGTATTTT.

The chain carries TRBV6-1 and TRBJ1-5, with 8 bases that match TRBD1. The CDR3 is 14 amino acids. In germline, CDR1 is MNHNS, CDR2 SASEGT. The V and J ends lost 3 bases and 5 bases, in that order; junction bases with no gene match: 3. CDR3 in DNA: TGTGCCAGCAGTGAGACAGGGGAATATCAGCCCCAGCATTTT. Its translation is CASSETGEYQPQHF.

The chain combines TRBV7-9 with TRBJ2-1; 9 bases agree with TRBD2. With V trimmed by 3 bases and J by 4 bases, 4 bases remained unmatched. CDR3 length: 15 amino acids. CDR1 is SEHNR, CDR2 FQNEAQ, per germline (reference sequence). CDR3 protein: CASSFEREAYNEQFF. The CDR3 nucleotides read TGTGCCAGCAGCTTCGAGCGGGAGGCATACAATGAGCAGTTCTTC.

This sequence joins TRBV3-1 (or the pseudogene TRBV3-2) and TRBJ2-5, with TRBD1 identical over 7 bases. V shed 4 bases and J 1 base; nucleotides not matched to a gene: 3. The CDR3 is 14 amino acids. Germline V gives CDR1 LGHDT, CDR2 YNNKEL (reference sequence). CDR3 DNA: TGTGCCAGCAGCCGGGGGACAGCCCAAGAGACCCAGTACTTC. It translates to CASSRGTAQETQYF.

The CDR3, as DNA: TGTGCCAGCAGCTTGGGGACTAGCGGGAGAATTCAGTACTTC. Translated: CASSLGTSGRIQYF. This sequence joins TRBV5-6 and TRBJ2-4; 13 nucleotides agree with TRBD2. The J segment lost 10 bases and the V segment lost 0 bases, leaving 1 base of the junction unmatched. CDR1 is SGHDT and CDR2 is YYEEEE in the germline V gene. The CDR3 totals 14 residues.

J is TRBJ2-1 and V is TRBV7-9; the match to TRBD1 covers 8 bases. V shed 5 bases, J shed 5 bases, and the junction held 8 bases outside the gene matches. The CDR3 contains 15 residues. Germline assignment: CDR1 SEHNR and CDR2 FQNEAQ (reference sequence). The CDR3: CASSGPGQVDNEQFF. The CDR3 coding sequence is TGTGCCAGCAGCGGACCGGGACAGGTCGACAATGAGCAGTTCTTC.

J is TRBJ2-1 and V is TRBV5-1; D gene ambiguous. Trimming left V 0 bases short and J 9 bases short, with 13 bases between. CDR3 length: 14 amino acids. In germline, CDR1 is SGHRS, CDR2 YFSETQ. The CDR3 bases are TGCGCCAGCAGCTTGGTTACCACCCCGGGTGAGCAGTTCTTC. It translates to CASSLVTTPGEQFF.

This clone was recorded only once. V and J are TRBV7-2 and TRBJ1-2; possibly TRBD1 for D (5 bases). The CDR3 spans 11 residues. The ends were cut back, 2 bases at V and 7 bases at J, with 5 bases in the middle. Germline loops: CDR1 SGHTA, CDR2 FQGNSA. CDR3 amino acids: CASSLRGGYTF. As DNA, the CDR3 is TGTGCCAGCAGCTTAAGGGGTGGCTACACCTTC.

The rearrangement links TRBV19 to TRBJ2-2, with a tentative D call TRBD2 (5 bases). V was shortened by 5 bases and J by 4 bases, with 14 bases between the two germline ends. There are 15 residues in the CDR3. CDR1 and CDR2 from the germline V gene are LNHDA and SQIVND (reference sequence). The CDR3 region has the DNA TGTGCCAGTAGTTTTTCTCTAGCACTCACCGGGGAGCTGTTTTTT. Its protein product is CASSFSLALTGELFF.